The present TCR beta chain was sequenced within a study of T cells after yellow fever vaccination. Study-wide points: Among primary-vaccination clones, most reappeared after the booster, at 96% for CD4 and roughly 90% for CD8. Overlap between CD4 and CD8 compartments was detected for a small share of clonotypes.

CDR3 length equals 17 residues. In germline, CDR1 is SGHRS, CDR2 YFSETQ. The ends were cut back, 2 bases at V and 0 bases at J, with 12 bases in the middle. This clonotype was counted ten times or more. What it binds is unknown. MiXCR, applied by TCRdb to the 5' RACE reads, yields one record per CDR3 protein. The repertoire includes 200,000 to 250,000 distinct CDR3 sequences, 6.9% of them detected once, and roughly 0.9% sits in the top ten. This TCR was recovered from a man aged 30-40 years who received the YFV17D yellow fever vaccine. The sample in question was CD4+ T cells sorted from PBMCs, obtained 15 days after the yellow fever booster vaccination. The genes are TRBV5-1 and TRBJ2-6; D may be TRBD1 or TRBD2 (6 bases each). CDR3 coding DNA: TGCGCCAGCAGCTTAGGGGGGAGATACTCTGGGGCCAACGTCCTGACTTTC. It yields the protein CASSLGGRYSGANVLTF.